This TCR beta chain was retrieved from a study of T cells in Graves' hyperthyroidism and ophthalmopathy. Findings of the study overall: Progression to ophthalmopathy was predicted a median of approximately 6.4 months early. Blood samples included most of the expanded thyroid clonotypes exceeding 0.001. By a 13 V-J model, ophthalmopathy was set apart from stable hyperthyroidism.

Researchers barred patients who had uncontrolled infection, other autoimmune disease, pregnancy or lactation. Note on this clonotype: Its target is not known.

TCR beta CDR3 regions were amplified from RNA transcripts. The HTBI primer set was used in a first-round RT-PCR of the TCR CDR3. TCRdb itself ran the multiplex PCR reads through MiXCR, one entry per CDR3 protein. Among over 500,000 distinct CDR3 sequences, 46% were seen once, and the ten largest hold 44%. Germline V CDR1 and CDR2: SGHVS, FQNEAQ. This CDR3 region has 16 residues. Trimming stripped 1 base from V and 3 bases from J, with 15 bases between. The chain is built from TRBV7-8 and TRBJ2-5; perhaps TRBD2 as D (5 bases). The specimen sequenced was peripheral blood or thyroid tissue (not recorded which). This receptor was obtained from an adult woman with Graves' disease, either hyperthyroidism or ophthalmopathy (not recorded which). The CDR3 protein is CASSLGPLGVKETQYF. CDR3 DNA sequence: TGTGCCAGCAGCTTAGGTCCATTGGGAGTAAAAGAGACCCAGTACTTC.